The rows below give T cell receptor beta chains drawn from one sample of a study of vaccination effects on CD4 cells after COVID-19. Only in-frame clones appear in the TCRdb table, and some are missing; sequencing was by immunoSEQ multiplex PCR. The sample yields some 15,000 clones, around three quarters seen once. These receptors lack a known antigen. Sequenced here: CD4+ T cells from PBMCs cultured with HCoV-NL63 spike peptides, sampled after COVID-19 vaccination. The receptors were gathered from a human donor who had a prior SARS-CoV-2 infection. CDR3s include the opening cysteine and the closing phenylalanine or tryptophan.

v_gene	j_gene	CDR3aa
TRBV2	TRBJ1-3	CASSSDRGLGNTIYF
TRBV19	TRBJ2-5	CASMGGGGSETQYF
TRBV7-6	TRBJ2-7	CASSRGGQGVGEQYF
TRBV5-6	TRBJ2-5	CASSGWPQETQYF
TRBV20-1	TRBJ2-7	CSAGLLYEQYF
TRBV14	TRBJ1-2	CASSQDTGVDYGYTF
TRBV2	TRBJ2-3	CASSGLGDTQYF
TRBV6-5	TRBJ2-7	CAAHGQGAGEQYF
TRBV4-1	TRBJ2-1	CASSHYNEQFF
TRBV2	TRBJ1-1	CASSAQGGRTEAFF
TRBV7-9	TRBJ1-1	CASTSGGRTEAFF
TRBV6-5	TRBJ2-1	CATIGTANEQFF
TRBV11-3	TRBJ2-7	CASSPGTSGTYEQYF
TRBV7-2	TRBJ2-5	CASSLVGETQYF
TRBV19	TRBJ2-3	CASSQGNPTDTQYF
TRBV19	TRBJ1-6	CASSIGRIFGNSPLHF
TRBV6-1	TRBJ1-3	CASSEVDWETNGNTIYF
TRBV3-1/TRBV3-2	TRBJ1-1	CASSQVGGSTEAFF
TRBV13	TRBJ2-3	CASSYDPDLSTDTQYF
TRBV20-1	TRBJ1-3	CSASFQGVGNTIYF
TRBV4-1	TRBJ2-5	CASSQAETQYF
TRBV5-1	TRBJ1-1	CASSLGVPSDTEAFF
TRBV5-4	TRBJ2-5	CASSSGLAGRETQYF
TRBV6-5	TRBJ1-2	CASLDRAYGYTF
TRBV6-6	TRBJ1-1	CASRTVDTEAFF
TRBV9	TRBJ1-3	CASSGHSGNTIYF
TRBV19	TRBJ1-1	CASSTHPGQGAGAFF
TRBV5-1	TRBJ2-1	CASSNNLGQGPRYNEQFF
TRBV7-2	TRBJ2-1	CATPLAGGLPYNEQFF
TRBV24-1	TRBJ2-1	CATSDHNNEQFF
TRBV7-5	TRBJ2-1	CARSLAPSIGCDEQFF
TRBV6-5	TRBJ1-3	CASSSPTVSGNTIYF
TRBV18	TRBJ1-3	CASSTGVGNTIYF
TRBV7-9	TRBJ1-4	CASSRAGTSDEKLFF
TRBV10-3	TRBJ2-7	CAISEASYEQYF
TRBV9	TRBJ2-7	CASSVGTWTSYEQYF
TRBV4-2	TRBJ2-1	CASTQRSDSYNEQFF
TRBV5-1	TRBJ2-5	CASSLGGLAGDQETQYF
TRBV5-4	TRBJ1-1	CASSLYTGAGTEAFF
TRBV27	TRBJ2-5	CASSLSAPPETQYF
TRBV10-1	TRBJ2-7	CAYCFVSYEQYF
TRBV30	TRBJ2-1	CAWRASGIDEQFF
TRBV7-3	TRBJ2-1	CASTPPGGPYNEQFF
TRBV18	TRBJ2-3	CASSPERTGYTDTQYF
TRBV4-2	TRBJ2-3	CASSQDLTGASTDTQYF
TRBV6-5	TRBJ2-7	CASSLKGLGNYEQYF
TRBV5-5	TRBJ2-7	CASSLLIQGDEQYF
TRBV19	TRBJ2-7	CASSRGLAGTGEQYF
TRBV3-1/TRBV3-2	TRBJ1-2	CASSYTGYGYTF
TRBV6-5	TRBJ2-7	CASRSRLAGLREQYF
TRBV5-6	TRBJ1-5	CASSLVDQPQHF
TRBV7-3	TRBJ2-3	CASSPGLAGTQYF